Following are 2 T cell receptor beta chains from one sample sequenced in a study of regulatory T cells in long-lasting Graves disease. TCR beta libraries were built with iRepertoire HTBI primers and Arm-PCR of CDR3 regions. Each CDR3 protein gets one entry after TCRdb re-called the multiplex PCR reads with MiXCR. The sample lists about 400,000 distinct CDR3 sequences; approximately 16% were seen once. The time point is: newly diagnosed GD, antithyroid drugs for less than 3 months. RNA extracted from PBMCs served as the sequencing template. The data also belong to a second study, concerning T cells in Graves' hyperthyroidism and ophthalmopathy.

Sequencing used peripheral blood mononuclear cells (PBMCs), obtained at new diagnosis, from a patient treated with antithyroid drugs. Source of these receptors: a middle-aged woman with Graves disease.

This clonotype was counted many times. This rearrangement joins TRBV11-2 to TRBJ2-3; D perhaps matches TRBD2 (6 bases). The CDR3 consists of 16 residues. Trimming removed 0 bases from V and 3 bases from J, with 13 bases in between. The germline V gene has CDR1 SGHAT and CDR2 FQNNGV. CDR3 protein: CASSLDLEGRTDTQYF. CDR3 DNA: TGTGCCAGCAGCTTAGATTTGGAGGGCCGAACAGATACGCAGTATTTT.

This clonotype was recorded at least ten times. The rearrangement links TRBV19 to TRBJ1-1; D may be TRBD1 (6 bases). Germline V lookup: CDR1 LNHDA, CDR2 SQIVND (reference sequence). CDR3 length equals 16 residues. V was trimmed by 5 bases and J by 0 bases, leaving 16 bases between them. Here the CDR3 DNA reads TGTGCCAGTAGTGACTTCGGGCAGGGGCTGAACACTGAAGCTTTCTTT. This codes for CASSDFGQGLNTEAFF. The variable domain in full, completed from reference TRBV19 and TRBJ1-1, reads DGGITQSPKYLFRKEGQNVTLSCEQNLNHDAMYWYRQDPGQGLRLIYYSQIVNDFQKGDIAEGYSVSREKKESFPLTVTSAQKNPTAFYLCASSDFGQGLNTEAFFGQGTRLTVV.